This TCR beta chain was retrieved from a study of T cells in Graves' hyperthyroidism and ophthalmopathy. RNA transcripts provided the source from which TCR beta CDR3 regions were amplified. HTBI primers were used for first-round RT-PCR of the TCR CDR3. TCRdb redid the calling of the multiplex PCR reads with MiXCR, one entry per CDR3 protein. In the table there are approximately 210,000 distinct CDR3 sequences, roughly 17% of which are singletons. The source of the PBMCs was over 8.5 ml of fresh peripheral blood. This clonotype was found a few times. The V and J ends lost 6 bases and 1 base, in that order; junction bases with no gene match: 6. The CDR3 extends over 15 amino acids. CDR1 MNHEY and CDR2 SMNVEV come from the germline V gene (reference sequence).

Sequenced material: blood. V usage is TRBV27 and J usage is TRBJ2-1, with 7 bases identical to TRBD1. The TCR comes from a man aged 45 to 65 with Graves' hyperthyroidism. The CDR3 bases are TGTGCCAGCAGGACAGGGACAGCTTCCTACAATGAGCAGTTCTTC. As protein: CASRTGTASYNEQFF.